The present entry profiles one T cell receptor (beta chain) with its context. Its specificity is unknown. TCRdb passed the RT-PCR reads through MiXCR, listing each CDR3 protein once. Here the sample spans 700,000 to 800,000 distinct CDR3 sequences, about a fifth being singletons. The data were taken from a study of response to subunit inactivated influenza vaccine. Trimming cost V 5 bases and J 9 bases, with 20 bases left between them. The CDR3 has 15 residues. Germline-derived CDR1 and CDR2 are LNHNV and YYDKDF (reference sequence). Findings and limits, study-wide: Authors proposed each seasonal influenza vaccination draws in few new T cells.

This receptor was identified in a man aged 50 or older who received an inactivated influenza vaccine. Material: PBMCs from blood, obtained roughly 5 days after vaccination. The chain recombines TRBV15 with TRBJ2-1, with TRBD2 as a possible D gene (6 bases). The CDR3 loop is CATSQGMLFSGEQFF. As DNA, the CDR3 is TGTGCCACCAGCCAGGGCATGTTGTTTAGCGGTGAGCAGTTCTTC.